This T cell receptor beta chain derives from a study of blood T cell repertoires in COVID-19. Libraries were prepared by immunoSEQ multiplex PCR; TCRdb keeps only in-frame clonotypes and omits some of them. Counted here are 170,000 or so clones, roughly 86% occurring once; the ten biggest clones make up less than 3.5%. The V gene lost 3 bases and the J gene lost 7 bases, with 12 bases spanning the gap. Germline assignment: CDR1 KGHDR and CDR2 SFDVKD. This CDR3 spans 13 amino acids. The sample comprised peripheral blood. This chain connects TRBV24-1 to TRBJ2-7; the D gene is possibly TRBD1 (6 bases). The TCR comes from a man aged 35 to 55 with active or convalescent COVID-19. The CDR3 DNA is TGTGCCACCAGTGATCCTACAGGGAGAGAGCAGTACTTC. Translated, it gives CATSDPTGREQYF.